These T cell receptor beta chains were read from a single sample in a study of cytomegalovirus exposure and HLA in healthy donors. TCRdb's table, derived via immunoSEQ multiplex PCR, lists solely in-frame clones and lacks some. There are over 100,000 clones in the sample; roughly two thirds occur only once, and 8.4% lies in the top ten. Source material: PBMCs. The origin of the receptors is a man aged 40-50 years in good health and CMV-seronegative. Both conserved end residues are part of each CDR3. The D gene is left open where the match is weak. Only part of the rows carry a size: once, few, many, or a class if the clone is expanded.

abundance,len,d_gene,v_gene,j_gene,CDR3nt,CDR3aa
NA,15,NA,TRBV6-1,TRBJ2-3,TGTGCCAGCAGTGAATCCCCCATTAGCACAGATACGCAGTATTTT,CASSESPISTDTQYF
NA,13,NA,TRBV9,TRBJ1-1,TGTGCCAGCAGCGTAGCTAGAGGGACTGAAGCTTTCTTT,CASSVARGTEAFF
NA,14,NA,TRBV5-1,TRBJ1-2,TGCGCCAGCAGCCCCCAGGGCTTCGGCTATGGCTACACCTTC,CASSPQGFGYGYTF
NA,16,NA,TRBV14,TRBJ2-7,TGTGCCAGCAGCCAGTTCACCGGGGGACCGATCTACGAGCAGTACTTC,CASSQFTGGPIYEQYF
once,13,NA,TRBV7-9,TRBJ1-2,TGTGCCAGCAGCTTAGACAGGGACTATGGCTACACCTTC,CASSLDRDYGYTF
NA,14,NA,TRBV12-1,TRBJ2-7,TGTGCCAGCAGCTTGATAGCGTCTACGGACGAGCAGTACTTC,CASSLIASTDEQYF
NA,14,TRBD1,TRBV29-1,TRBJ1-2,TGCAGCGTTGAAGCTGGACAGGGGGAGTCTGGCTACACCTTC,CSVEAGQGESGYTF
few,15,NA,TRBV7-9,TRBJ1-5,TGTGCCAGCAGCTTAGCCGGGGTTGGAAATCAGCCCCAGCATTTT,CASSLAGVGNQPQHF
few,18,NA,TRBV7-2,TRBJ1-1,TGTGCCAGCAGCCTCGCCCTAGCAGGTCGGGGTAGGAACACTGAAGCTTTCTTT,CASSLALAGRGRNTEAFF
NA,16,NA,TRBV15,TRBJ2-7,TGTGCCACCAGCAGAGTGGGGGGGGCGATCCCCTACGAGCAGTACTTC,CATSRVGGAIPYEQYF
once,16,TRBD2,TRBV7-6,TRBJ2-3,TGTGCCAGCAGCCCGGTCGGGGGGGCTAGCACAGATACGCAGTATTTT,CASSPVGGASTDTQYF
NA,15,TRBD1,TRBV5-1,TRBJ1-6,TGCGCCAGCAGCTTGGCCGGACAGGGAAGTTCACCCCTCCACTTT,CASSLAGQGSSPLHF
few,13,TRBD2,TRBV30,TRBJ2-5,TGTGCCTGGAGTTCGCGGGGGAAAGAGACCCAGTACTTC,CAWSSRGKETQYF
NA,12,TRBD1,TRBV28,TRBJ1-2,TGTGCCAGCAGGACAGGGGGGTATGGCTACACCTTC,CASRTGGYGYTF
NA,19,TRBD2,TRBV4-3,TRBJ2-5,TGCGCCAGCAGCCATCCCGGGAGGGGGAGGGGCTTGGTTCAAGAGACCCAGTACTTC,CASSHPGRGRGLVQETQYF
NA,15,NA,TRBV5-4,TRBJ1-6,TGTGCCAGCAGCTTATTCGCAGGGGTTAATTCACCCCTCCACTTT,CASSLFAGVNSPLHF
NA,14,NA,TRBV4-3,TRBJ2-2,TGCGCCAGCAGCCAAGCTCCTTACACCGGGGAGCTGTTTTTT,CASSQAPYTGELFF
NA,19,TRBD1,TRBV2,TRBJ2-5,TGTGCCAGCAGTGGAGACAGCCAACCCAGGGGGACACCTCAAGAGACCCAGTACTTC,CASSGDSQPRGTPQETQYF
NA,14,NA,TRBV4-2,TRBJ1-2,TGTGCCAGCAGCCAAGATTCTTCCCGCTATGGCTACACCTTC,CASSQDSSRYGYTF
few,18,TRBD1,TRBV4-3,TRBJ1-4,TGCGCCAGCAGTTTTACCGGGACAGCTCAGGGAACTAATGAAAAACTGTTTTTT,CASSFTGTAQGTNEKLFF
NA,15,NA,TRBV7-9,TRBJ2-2,TGTGCCAGCAGCTTTAGGGGGGGCCACACCGGGGAGCTGTTTTTT,CASSFRGGHTGELFF
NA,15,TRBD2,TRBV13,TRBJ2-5,TGTGCCAGCAGCTTATATCCAGCGGGGGCCGAGACCCAGTACTTC,CASSLYPAGAETQYF
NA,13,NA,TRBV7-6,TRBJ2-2,TGTGCCAGCAGTCCTATCCTCACCGGGGAGCTGTTTTTT,CASSPILTGELFF
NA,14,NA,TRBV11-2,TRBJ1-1,TGTGCCAGCAGCTTAGAGGGAGCAAACACTGAAGCTTTCTTT,CASSLEGANTEAFF
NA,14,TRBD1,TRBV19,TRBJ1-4,TGTGCCAGTAGTAGACAGGGGTATGATGAAAAACTGTTTTTT,CASSRQGYDEKLFF
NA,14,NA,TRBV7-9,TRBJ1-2,TGTGCCAGCAGCTTAGGGGCCAGGGGATATGGCTACACCTTC,CASSLGARGYGYTF
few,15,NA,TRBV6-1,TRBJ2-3,TGTGCCAGCAGTGATCAAGGGGTAAGGTCAGATACGCAGTATTTT,CASSDQGVRSDTQYF
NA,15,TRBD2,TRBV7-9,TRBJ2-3,TGTGCCAGCTCGGAGCGGGGGGGCGAGACAGATACGCAGTATTTT,CASSERGGETDTQYF
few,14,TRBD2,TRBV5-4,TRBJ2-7,TGTGCCAGCAGCTTGGGGAAGGGACTACGAGAGCAGTACTTC,CASSLGKGLREQYF
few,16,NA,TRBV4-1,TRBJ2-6,TGCGCCAGCAGCCTCACACACGGGTCCGGGGCCAACGTCCTGACTTTC,CASSLTHGSGANVLTF
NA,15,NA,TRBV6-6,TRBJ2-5,TGTGCCAGCGGAACGTTAGGGGGAGTTCAAGAGACCCAGTACTTC,CASGTLGGVQETQYF
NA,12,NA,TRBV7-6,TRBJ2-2,TGTGCCAGCAGCCTAAACACCGGGGAGCTGTTTTTT,CASSLNTGELFF
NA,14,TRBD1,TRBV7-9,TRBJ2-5,TGTGCCAGCAGCTCCCGGGACAGGGGGGAGACCCAGTACTTC,CASSSRDRGETQYF
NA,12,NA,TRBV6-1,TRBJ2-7,TGTGCCACGGGGACACAGACCTACGAGCAGTACTTC,CATGTQTYEQYF
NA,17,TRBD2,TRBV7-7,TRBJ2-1,TGTGCTAGCAGCCCCCGAGGAGTAGCGGGGGGCGGGAATGAGCAGTTCTTC,CASSPRGVAGGGNEQFF
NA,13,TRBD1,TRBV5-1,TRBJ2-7,TGCGCCAGCAGACGGGACAGGGGTTACGAGCAGTACTTC,CASRRDRGYEQYF
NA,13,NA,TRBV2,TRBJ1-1,TGTGCCACCTTACAGAACATGAACACTGAAGCTTTCTTT,CATLQNMNTEAFF
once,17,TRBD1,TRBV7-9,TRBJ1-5,TGTTCCAGCAGCTTAGACCGACAGGGGGGAATGGGGCAGCCCCAGCATTTT,CSSSLDRQGGMGQPQHF
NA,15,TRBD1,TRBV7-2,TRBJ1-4,TGTGCCAGCAGCTACCAGACAGGGGGTAGTGAAAAACTGTTTTTT,CASSYQTGGSEKLFF
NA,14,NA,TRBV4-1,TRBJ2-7,TGCGCCAGCAGCCAAGGACAGAGCTCCTACGAGCAGTACTTC,CASSQGQSSYEQYF
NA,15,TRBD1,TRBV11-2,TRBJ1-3,TGTGCCAGCAGCTTCGCCGACAGGGCTGGAAACACCATATATTTT,CASSFADRAGNTIYF
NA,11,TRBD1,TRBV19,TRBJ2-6,TGTGCCAGTAGTGGGGACAGGGTCCCGTCTTTC,CASSGDRVPSF
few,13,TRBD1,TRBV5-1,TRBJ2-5,TGCGCCAGCAGGCCAGGGGGAGCAGAGACCCAGTACTTC,CASRPGGAETQYF
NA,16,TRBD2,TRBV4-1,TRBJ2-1,TGCGCCAGCAGCCACGGGACTAGCGGGGGCCGGAATGAGCAGTTCTTC,CASSHGTSGGRNEQFF
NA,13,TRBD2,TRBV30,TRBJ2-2,TGTGCCTGGACTCTCCCCCGGGGGGGAAAGCTGTTTTTT,CAWTLPRGGKLFF
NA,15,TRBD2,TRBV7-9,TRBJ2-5,TGTGCCAGCAGCTTGAGCGGGGGGGCTTTAGAGACCCAGTACTTC,CASSLSGGALETQYF
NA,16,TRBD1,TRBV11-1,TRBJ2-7,TGTGCCAGCAGCTTAGCAGGACAGGGGGTCCCCTACGAGCAGTACTTC,CASSLAGQGVPYEQYF
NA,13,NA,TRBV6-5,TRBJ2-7,TGTGCCAGCAGTTACGGCGGGTACGCCGAGCAGTACTTC,CASSYGGYAEQYF
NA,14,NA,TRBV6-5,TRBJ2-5,TGTGCCAGCCGAAGATCTGGGCGCCAAGAGACCCAGTACTTC,CASRRSGRQETQYF
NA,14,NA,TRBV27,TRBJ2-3,TGTGCCAGCAGACGACTAGTGAGCACAGATACGCAGTATTTT,CASRRLVSTDTQYF
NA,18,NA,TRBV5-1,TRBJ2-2,TGCGCCAGCAGCTTGGTGGTGGGACATCTCGGGCATACCGGGGAGCTGTTTTTT,CASSLVVGHLGHTGELFF
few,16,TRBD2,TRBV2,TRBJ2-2,TGTGCCAGCAGTGGTAGCGGGGGGGCGAACACCGGGGAGCTGTTTTTT,CASSGSGGANTGELFF
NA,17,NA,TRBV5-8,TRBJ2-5,TGTGCCAGCAGCTTGGCTGGGGCGCGGCTCCCCAGGAAGACCCAGTACTTC,CASSLAGARLPRKTQYF
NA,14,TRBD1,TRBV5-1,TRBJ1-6,TGCGCCAGCAGCTGGGACAGCCGAGATTCACCCCTCCACTTT,CASSWDSRDSPLHF
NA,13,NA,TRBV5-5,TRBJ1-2,TGTGCCAGCAGCTTGAGTAGCCTGGATGGCTACACCTTC,CASSLSSLDGYTF
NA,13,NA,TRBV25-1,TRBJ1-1,TGTGCCAGCACGGGGGGCTCGAACACTGAAGCTTTCTTT,CASTGGSNTEAFF
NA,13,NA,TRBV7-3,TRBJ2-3,TGTGCCAGCAGCCCGAACCCGGGAGATACGCAGTATTTT,CASSPNPGDTQYF